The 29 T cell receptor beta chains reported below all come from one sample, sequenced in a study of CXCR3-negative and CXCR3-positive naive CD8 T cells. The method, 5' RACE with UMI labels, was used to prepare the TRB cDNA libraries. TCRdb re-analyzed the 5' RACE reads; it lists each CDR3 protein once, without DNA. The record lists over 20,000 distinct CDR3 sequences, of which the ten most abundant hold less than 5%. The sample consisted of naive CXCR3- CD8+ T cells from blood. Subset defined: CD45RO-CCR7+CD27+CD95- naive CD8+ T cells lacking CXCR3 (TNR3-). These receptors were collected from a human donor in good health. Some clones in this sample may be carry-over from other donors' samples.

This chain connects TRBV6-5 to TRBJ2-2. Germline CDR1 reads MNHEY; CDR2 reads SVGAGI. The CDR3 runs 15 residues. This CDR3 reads CASSYWTGNTGELFF.

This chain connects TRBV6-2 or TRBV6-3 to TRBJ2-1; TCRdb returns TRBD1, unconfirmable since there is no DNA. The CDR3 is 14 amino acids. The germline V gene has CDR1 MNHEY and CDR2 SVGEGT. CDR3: CASRSQGTYNEQFF.

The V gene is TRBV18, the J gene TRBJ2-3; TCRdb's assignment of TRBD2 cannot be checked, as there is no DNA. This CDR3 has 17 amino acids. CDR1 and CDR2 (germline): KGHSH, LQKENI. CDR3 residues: CASSPPGLASSTDTQYF.

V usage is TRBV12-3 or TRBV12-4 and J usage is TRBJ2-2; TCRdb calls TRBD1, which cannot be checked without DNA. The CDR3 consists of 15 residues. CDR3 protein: CASSPPGGDHGELFF.

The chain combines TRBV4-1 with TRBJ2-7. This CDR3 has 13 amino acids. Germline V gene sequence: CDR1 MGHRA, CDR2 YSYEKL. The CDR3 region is CASSQQLGNEQYF.

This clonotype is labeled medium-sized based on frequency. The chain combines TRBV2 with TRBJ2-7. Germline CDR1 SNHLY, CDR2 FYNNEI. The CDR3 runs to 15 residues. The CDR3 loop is CASSEGRGYDYEQYF.

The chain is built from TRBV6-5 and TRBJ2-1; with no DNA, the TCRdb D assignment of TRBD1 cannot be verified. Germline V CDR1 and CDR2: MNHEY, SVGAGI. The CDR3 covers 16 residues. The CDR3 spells CASRIDTGVPYNEQFF.

CDR3 loop: CASSNSGTGEFEQFF. The chain couples TRBV21-1 to TRBJ2-1; TCRdb's D call, TRBD1, is unchecked because there is no DNA. TRBV21-1 is classified as a pseudogene. The CDR3 is 15 amino acids.

CDR3 sequence: CASSPGQKETQYF. This chain connects TRBV7-9 to TRBJ2-5; TCRdb names TRBD1, which stays unverified in the absence of DNA. CDR3 length: 13 amino acids. The germline V gene has CDR1 SEHNR and CDR2 FQNEAQ (reference sequence).

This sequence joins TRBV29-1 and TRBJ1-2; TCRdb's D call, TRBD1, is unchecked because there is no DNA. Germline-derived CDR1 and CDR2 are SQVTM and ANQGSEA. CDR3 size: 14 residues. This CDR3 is CSVEDDRDNYGYTF.

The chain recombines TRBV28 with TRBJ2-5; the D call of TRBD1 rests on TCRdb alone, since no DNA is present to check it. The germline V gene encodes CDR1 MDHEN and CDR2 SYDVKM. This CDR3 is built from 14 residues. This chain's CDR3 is CASSLLDRQETQYF.

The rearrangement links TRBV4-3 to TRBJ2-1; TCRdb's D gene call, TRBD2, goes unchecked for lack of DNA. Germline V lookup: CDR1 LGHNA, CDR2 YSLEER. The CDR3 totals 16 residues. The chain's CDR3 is CASSQGSGTGNNEQFF.

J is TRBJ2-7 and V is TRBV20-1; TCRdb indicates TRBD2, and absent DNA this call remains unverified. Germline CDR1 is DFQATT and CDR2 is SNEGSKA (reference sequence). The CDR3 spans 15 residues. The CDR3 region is CSARVLAGGIYEQYF.

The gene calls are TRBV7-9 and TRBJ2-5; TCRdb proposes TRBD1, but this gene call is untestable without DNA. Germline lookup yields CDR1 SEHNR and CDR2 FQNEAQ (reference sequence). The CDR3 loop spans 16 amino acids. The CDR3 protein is CASSNPDRGYPETQYF.

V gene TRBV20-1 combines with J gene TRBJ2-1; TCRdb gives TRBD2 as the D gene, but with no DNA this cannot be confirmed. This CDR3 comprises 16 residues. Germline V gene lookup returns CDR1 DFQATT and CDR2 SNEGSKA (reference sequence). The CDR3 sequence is CSARPASGGSDNEQFF.

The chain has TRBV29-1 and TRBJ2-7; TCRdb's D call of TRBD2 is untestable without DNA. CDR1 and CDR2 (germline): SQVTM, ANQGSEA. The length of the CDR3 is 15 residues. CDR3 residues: CSAITTSGRFYEQYF.

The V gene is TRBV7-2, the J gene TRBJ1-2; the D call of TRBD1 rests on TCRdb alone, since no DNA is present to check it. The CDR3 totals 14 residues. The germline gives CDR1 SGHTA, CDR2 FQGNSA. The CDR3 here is CASSWGQGNYGYTF.

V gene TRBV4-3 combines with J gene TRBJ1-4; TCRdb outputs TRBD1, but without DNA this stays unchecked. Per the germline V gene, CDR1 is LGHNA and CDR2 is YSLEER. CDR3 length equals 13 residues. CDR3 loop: CASSQDLRHRVLF.

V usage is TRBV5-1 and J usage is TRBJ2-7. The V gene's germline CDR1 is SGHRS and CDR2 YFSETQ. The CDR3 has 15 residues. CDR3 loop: CASSLDPTESYEQYF.

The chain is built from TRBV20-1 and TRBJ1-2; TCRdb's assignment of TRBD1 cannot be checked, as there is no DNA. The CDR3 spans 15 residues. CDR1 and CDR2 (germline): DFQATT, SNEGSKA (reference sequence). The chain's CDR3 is CSARTGTGEIYGYTF.

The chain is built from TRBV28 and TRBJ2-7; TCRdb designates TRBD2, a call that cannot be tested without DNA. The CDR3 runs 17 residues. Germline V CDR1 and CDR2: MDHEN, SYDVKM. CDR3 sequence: CASSLNKGLAWSYEQYF.

The CDR3 protein is CAWSVGDSGELFF. This chain connects TRBV30 to TRBJ2-2; TCRdb picks TRBD1, but there is no DNA to check that call. Per the germline V gene, CDR1 is GTSNPN and CDR2 is SVGIG (reference sequence). This CDR3 region has 13 residues.

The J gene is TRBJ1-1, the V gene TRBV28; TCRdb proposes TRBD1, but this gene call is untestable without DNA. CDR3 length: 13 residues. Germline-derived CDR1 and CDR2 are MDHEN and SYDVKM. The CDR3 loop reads CASSLGENTEAFF.

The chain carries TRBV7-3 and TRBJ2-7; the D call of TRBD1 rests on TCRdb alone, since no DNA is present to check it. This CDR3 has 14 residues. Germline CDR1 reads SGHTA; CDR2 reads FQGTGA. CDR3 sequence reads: CASSWGGSSYEQYF.

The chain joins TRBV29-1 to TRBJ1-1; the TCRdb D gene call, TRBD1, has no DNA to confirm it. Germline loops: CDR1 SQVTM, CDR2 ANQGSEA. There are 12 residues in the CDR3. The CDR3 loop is CSAPDGTGEAFF.

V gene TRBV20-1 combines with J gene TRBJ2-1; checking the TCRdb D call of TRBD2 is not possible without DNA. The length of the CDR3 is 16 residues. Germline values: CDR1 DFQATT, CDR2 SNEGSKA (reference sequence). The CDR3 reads CSARDRWLVQDNEQFF.

The CDR3 here is CASSPHPSSYEQYF. The chain has TRBV3-1 and TRBJ2-7. This CDR3 spans 14 amino acids. From germline, CDR1 is LGHDT and CDR2 YNNKEL (reference sequence).

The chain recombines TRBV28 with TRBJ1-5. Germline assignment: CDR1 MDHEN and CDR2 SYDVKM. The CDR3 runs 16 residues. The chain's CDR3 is CASSSGQSYSNQPQHF.

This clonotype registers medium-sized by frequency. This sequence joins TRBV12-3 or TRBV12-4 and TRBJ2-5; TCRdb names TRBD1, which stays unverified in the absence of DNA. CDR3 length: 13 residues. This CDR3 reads CASRLDREETQYF.